The entry that follows covers one T cell receptor beta chain sequence. Its specificity is not known. The source of the sample is a study of cytomegalovirus exposure and HLA in healthy donors. The PCR had 60 Vbeta and 13 Jbeta primers. The assay was immunoSEQ multiplex PCR, and TCRdb's table has in-frame clones only and misses some. Here the sample spans 100,000 to 150,000 clones, over 80% being singletons. In germline, CDR1 is SNHLY, CDR2 FYNNEI. The CDR3 contains 15 residues. The ends lost 4 bases at V and 4 bases at J; junction bases unmatched: 8. Study findings and constraints: It was reported in a later analysis that an Asian-associated ancestry cluster showed fewer N-insertions than the approximately 700-donor mean. The study listed 150 to 200 cytomegalovirus-associated TCR beta chains. Most of the TCR beta V segments (in an earlier analysis) were productive either about 90% or about 30% of the time.

J is TRBJ1-2 and V is TRBV2, with 8 bases matching TRBD1. Sequences were obtained from PBMCs. The receptor was isolated from a man aged 18 to 30 in good health and CMV-seropositive. The chain's CDR3 is CASSARTGNTYGYTF. CDR3 DNA sequence: TGTGCCAGCAGTGCCCGGACAGGGAATACCTATGGCTACACCTTC.